This is a list of T cell receptor beta chains from one sample in a study of cytomegalovirus exposure and HLA in healthy donors. Libraries were prepared by immunoSEQ multiplex PCR; TCRdb keeps only in-frame clonotypes and omits some of them. The table includes over 140,000 clones, approximately 82% detected once. The specimen sequenced was PBMCs. These receptor sequences come from a man aged 25 to 45 in good health and CMV-seropositive. The CDR3 runs from the conserved cysteine through the conserved F or W. The order of the fields is J gene, D gene, clone size, V gene, CDR3 protein, CDR3 DNA. D genes are given only for firm matches. Clone size, where shown, is once, few, many, or a class for clones that have expanded.

TRBJ1-6 | TRBD1 | - | TRBV7-9 | CASSFGGTGNSPLHF | TGTGCCAGCAGCTTTGGGGGGACAGGGAATTCACCCCTCCACTTT
TRBJ1-2 | - | - | TRBV5-1 | CASSPRGTSLANYGYTF | TGCGCCAGCAGCCCTAGGGGCACCTCGTTAGCTAACTATGGCTACACCTTC
TRBJ2-7 | TRBD1 | - | TRBV2 | CASSETGVPRRYEQYF | TGTGCCAGCAGTGAAACAGGGGTCCCCCGCCGCTACGAGCAGTACTTC
TRBJ2-7 | - | - | TRBV28 | CASSSRLVGYEQYF | TGTGCCAGCAGTTCTAGGCTGGTGGGCTACGAGCAGTACTTC
TRBJ1-1 | TRBD1 | once | TRBV18 | CASSPLEQGVNTEAFF | TGTGCCAGCTCACCACTGGAGCAGGGGGTGAACACTGAAGCTTTCTTT
TRBJ2-7 | - | - | TRBV7-9 | CASSQNQVYYEQYF | TGTGCCAGCAGCCAAAACCAGGTATACTACGAGCAGTACTTC
TRBJ2-1 | TRBD1 | - | TRBV7-8 | CASSLYGTGGRDEQFF | TGTGCCAGCAGCCTGTACGGGACAGGGGGCAGAGATGAGCAGTTCTTC
TRBJ1-1 | - | once | TRBV6-1 | CASRNSGLAEAFF | TGTGCCAGCAGGAACAGTGGGTTGGCTGAAGCTTTCTTT
TRBJ1-2 | TRBD1 | - | TRBV7-2 | CASSPEGGDRGYTF | TGTGCCAGCAGCCCCGAAGGGGGCGACCGTGGCTACACCTTC
TRBJ2-1 | TRBD2 | - | TRBV19 | CASSAMRSGLAGNEQFF | TGTGCCAGTAGTGCAATGCGGTCGGGACTAGCGGGTAATGAGCAGTTCTTC
TRBJ2-7 | - | few | TRBV19 | CANPTPRSYEQYF | TGTGCCAACCCGACACCTCGCTCCTACGAGCAGTACTTC
TRBJ1-4 | TRBD1 | - | TRBV5-1 | CASRPGTGGEKLFF | TGCGCCAGCAGACCCGGGACAGGGGGCGAAAAACTGTTTTTT
TRBJ2-5 | - | - | TRBV13 | CASSPLGETQYF | TGTGCCAGCAGCCCCCTCGGAGAGACCCAGTACTTC
TRBJ1-2 | - | once | TRBV7-9 | CASSPSEGTGGYTF | TGTGCCAGCAGCCCGTCGGAGGGTACGGGGGGCTACACCTTC
TRBJ1-1 | - | - | TRBV30 | CAWSGLNTEAFF | TGTGCCTGGAGTGGCCTAAACACTGAAGCTTTCTTT
TRBJ1-5 | TRBD1 | once | TRBV28 | CASSLMGTAYSNQPQHF | TGTGCCAGCAGTTTAATGGGGACAGCCTATAGCAATCAGCCCCAGCATTTT
TRBJ1-1 | - | - | TRBV10-2 | CASRAGQTNTEAFF | TGCGCCAGCAGGGCTGGACAGACGAACACTGAAGCTTTCTTT
TRBJ1-2 | TRBD1 | - | TRBV7-9 | CASSLVPGQGYHDGYTF | TGTGCCAGCAGCTTAGTTCCGGGACAGGGGTATCATGATGGCTACACCTTC
TRBJ2-3 | - | once | TRBV23-1 | CASSHPLGTLTADTQYF | TGCGCCAGCAGTCATCCCCTAGGGACTCTCACCGCAGATACGCAGTATTTT
TRBJ2-3 | TRBD2 | - | TRBV15 | CATSGGLAGGADTQYF | TGTGCCACCAGCGGCGGACTAGCGGGGGGCGCAGATACGCAGTATTTT
TRBJ2-3 | TRBD2 | - | TRBV4-2 | CASSQDLASGRVNTQYF | TGTGCCAGCAGCCAAGATCTGGCTAGCGGGAGGGTAAATACGCAGTATTTT
TRBJ1-1 | - | - | TRBV7-9 | CASSLGRDNEAFF | TGTGCCAGCAGCTTAGGCCGGGACAACGAAGCTTTCTTT
TRBJ1-5 | TRBD1 | - | TRBV6-5 | CASSPDRGPNQPQHF | TGTGCCAGCAGTCCAGACAGGGGCCCCAATCAGCCCCAGCATTTT
TRBJ2-3 | - | - | TRBV9 | CASSVGGGQDTQYF | TGTGCCAGCAGCGTAGGAGGGGGACAAGATACGCAGTATTTT
TRBJ2-7 | TRBD2 | once | TRBV10-3 | CAISGAGGPTEVRYEQYF | TGTGCCATCAGTGGAGCGGGGGGTCCTACGGAAGTCCGCTACGAGCAGTACTTC
TRBJ2-7 | TRBD2 | - | TRBV28 | CASSPFSGRYEQYF | TGTGCCAGCAGTCCCTTTAGCGGGAGGTACGAGCAGTACTTC
TRBJ1-1 | - | few | TRBV28 | CASSATGAVNTEAFF | TGTGCCAGCAGTGCAACAGGTGCAGTGAACACTGAAGCTTTCTTT
TRBJ1-5 | - | - | TRBV10-3 | CAISPGGGNQPQHF | TGTGCCATCAGCCCGGGAGGGGGTAATCAGCCCCAGCATTTT
TRBJ1-2 | - | - | TRBV9 | CASSVLGGSGYTF | TGTGCCAGCAGCGTCTTGGGGGGATCCGGCTACACCTTC
TRBJ1-4 | - | - | TRBV7-2 | CASSLGGMIGDEKLFF | TGTGCCAGCAGCTTGGGGGGAATGATTGGAGACGAAAAACTGTTTTTT
TRBJ2-7 | TRBD1 | - | TRBV5-1 | CASSLVGGDEQYF | TGCGCCAGCAGCTTGGTAGGGGGCGACGAGCAGTACTTC
TRBJ2-1 | TRBD2 | few | TRBV7-2 | CASSFSAGNDNEQFF | TGTGCCAGCAGCTTTTCAGCGGGAAACGACAATGAGCAGTTCTTC
TRBJ2-7 | - | once | TRBV7-9 | CASSPRGTAYEQYF | TGTGCCAGCAGCCCCCGGGGGACAGCCTACGAGCAGTACTTC
TRBJ2-3 | TRBD2 | once | TRBV5-1 | CASSVGTSGRALGTDTQYF | TGCGCCAGCAGCGTCGGGACTAGCGGGAGGGCCCTGGGCACAGATACGCAGTATTTT
TRBJ2-1 | TRBD2 | - | TRBV27 | CASRLAGYNEQFF | TGTGCCAGCAGGCTAGCGGGATACAATGAGCAGTTCTTC
TRBJ2-1 | TRBD1 | - | TRBV15 | CATSRGQGYNEQFF | TGTGCCACCAGCAGAGGACAGGGATACAATGAGCAGTTCTTC
TRBJ2-7 | - | - | TRBV29-1 | CSVEEGARQYF | TGCAGCGTTGAAGAGGGAGCTCGGCAGTACTTC
TRBJ2-5 | - | - | TRBV7-9 | CASSLGSLSEETQYF | TGTGCCAGCAGCTTAGGGTCCCTTAGTGAGGAGACCCAGTACTTC
TRBJ2-1 | - | - | TRBV11-2 | CASSLARDISYNEQFF | TGTGCCAGCAGCTTAGCCCGGGACATCTCCTACAATGAGCAGTTCTTC
TRBJ2-2 | TRBD2 | - | TRBV7-2 | CASSLAMAGGPNGELFF | TGTGCCAGCAGCTTAGCGATGGCGGGGGGGCCCAACGGGGAGCTGTTTTTT